The sequence of this TCR beta chain was determined in a study of shared clonotypes between healthy human individuals. The repertoire was sequenced with immunoSEQ multiplex PCR; TCRdb's copy has only in-frame clones and lacks some. Among over 2 million clones listed, about 95% were seen once. Naive-designated CD8 cells lacked CD45RO, were positively enriched for CCR7, and omitted terminally differentiated effector memory CD45RA+ cells. Germline CDR1 LGHNA, CDR2 YSLEER. The CDR3 is 16 amino acids. V was pared by 1 base and J by 2 bases, with 6 bases of the junction left unmatched. The sequenced material came from naive CD8+ T cells sorted from blood. The TCR comes from a man younger than 35 in good health. The chain combines TRBV4-3 with TRBJ2-7; 9 bases align to TRBD1. The CDR3 region has the DNA TGCGCCAGCAGCCAAGGCCCCGGGACAGGGCCCTACGAGCAGTACTTC. This codes for CASSQGPGTGPYEQYF.